This section outlines one T cell receptor beta chain sequence together with its context. The entry originates in a study of shared clonotypes between healthy human individuals. TCRdb's copy holds only in-frame clones and misses some; the assay was immunoSEQ multiplex PCR. This sample has roughly 1,100,000 clones, with more than 60% found just once. The ends lost 4 bases at V and 0 bases at J; junction bases unmatched: 8. Per the germline V gene, CDR1 is LNHDA and CDR2 is SQIVND (reference sequence). The CDR3 has 18 residues. The source material was memory CD4+ T cells sorted from blood. The subset was: CD45RA-negative fraction. The rearrangement joins TRBV19 to TRBJ1-6, with 8 bases identical to TRBD1. The origin of this receptor is a man aged 18-30 years in good health. The CDR3 bases are TGTGCCAGTAGTAATACAGGGGGATCTAGCTCCTATAATTCACCCCTCCACTTT. This translates into CASSNTGGSSSYNSPLHF. Full variable domain (outside the CDR3, taken from reference TRBV19 and TRBJ1-6): DGGITQSPKYLFRKEGQNVTLSCEQNLNHDAMYWYRQDPGQGLRLIYYSQIVNDFQKGDIAEGYSVSREKKESFPLTVTSAQKNPTAFYLCASSNTGGSSSYNSPLHFGNGTRLTVT.